The next 10 T cell receptor beta chains were all read from a single sample in a study of CD4 and CD8 cells across lung adenocarcinoma regions. TCRdb re-analysed the PCR reads in MiXCR, keeping a single row per CDR3 protein. The sample has several thousand distinct CDR3 sequences, around half seen once. The specimen was CD8+ T cells from the center of a lung tumor. These TCRs come from a male donor with lung adenocarcinoma. The CD4 and CD8 labels of this study may be unreliable.

This clonotype was detected ten times or more. Here the CDR3 reads CASRGRETGELFF. DNA for the CDR3: TGTGCCAGCCGGGGGCGGGAGACCGGGGAGCTGTTTTTT. V usage is TRBV6-1 and J usage is TRBJ2-2; a weak D match, TRBD2 (7 bases). The V gene lost 8 bases and the J gene lost 5 bases, with 12 bases spanning the gap. CDR3 length: 13 residues. The V gene's germline CDR1 is MNHNS and CDR2 SASEGT.

This chain joins TRBV4-1 and TRBJ2-6; D unresolved. V lost 0 bases, J lost 0 bases, and 9 bases lay in between. CDR1 and CDR2 from the germline V gene are MGHRA and YSYEKL. The CDR3 totals 17 residues. CDR3 region: CASSQDRAFSGANVLTF. DNA for the CDR3: TGCGCCAGCAGCCAAGATCGGGCATTCTCTGGGGCCAACGTCCTGACTTTC.

The sample holds a few counts of this clonotype. This chain joins TRBV5-1 and TRBJ2-7, with D possibly matching TRBD1 (5 bases). The V end lost 0 bases, the J end lost 0 bases, and 16 bases lay between the germline ends. This CDR3 is built from 17 residues. The germline V gene encodes CDR1 SGHRS and CDR2 YFSETQ. The CDR3 protein is CASSLVVLGRSSYEQYF. The CDR3 DNA reads TGCGCCAGCAGCTTGGTTGTCTTGGGGCGGAGCTCCTACGAGCAGTACTTC.

This clonotype was found a few times. V is TRBV4-1 and J is TRBJ2-3; D tentatively fits TRBD1 or TRBD2 (7 bases each). CDR3 size: 15 residues. CDR1 and CDR2 (germline): MGHRA, YSYEKL. The V gene lost 7 bases and the J gene lost 9 bases, with 23 bases spanning the gap. CDR3 region: CASKRGPGGLRTQYF. The CDR3 DNA sequence: TGCGCCAGCAAAAGGGGGCCGGGGGGCCTCAGAACGCAGTATTTT.

The V gene is TRBV6-1, the J gene TRBJ2-5, with 14 bases aligning to TRBD2. This CDR3 spans 16 amino acids. Trimming removed 6 bases from V and 2 bases from J; junction bases left unmatched: 5. In germline, CDR1 is MNHNS, CDR2 SASEGT. CDR3 sequence: CASSRGTSGSQETQYF. As DNA, the CDR3 is TGTGCCAGCAGCCGAGGGACTAGCGGGAGTCAAGAGACCCAGTACTTC.

This clonotype was seen once. The gene calls are TRBV6-5 and TRBJ1-2, with 9 bases lining up with TRBD1. This CDR3 is 16 amino acids long. The V segment lost 3 bases and the J segment 7 bases; nucleotides outside the gene matches: 12. The germline CDR1 and CDR2 sequences are MNHEY and SVGAGI. The CDR3 is CASSYSGTGNRAGYTF. CDR3 sequence (DNA): TGTGCCAGCAGTTATTCCGGGACAGGGAACCGTGCTGGCTACACCTTC.

This sequence joins TRBV10-2 and TRBJ2-6; D call uncertain. CDR1 and CDR2 from the germline V gene are WSHSY and SAAADI. Trimming cost V 10 bases and J 2 bases, with 9 bases left between them. The CDR3 is made up of 13 amino acids. CDR3 protein: CATTYPGANVLTF. The CDR3 region has the DNA TGCGCCACCACTTATCCTGGGGCCAACGTCCTGACTTTC.

This clonotype was seen many times. The chain has TRBV6-6 and TRBJ2-1; 11 bases are a match to TRBD1. Germline CDR1 MNHNY, CDR2 SVGAGI (reference sequence). The V and J ends lost 4 bases and 9 bases, in that order; junction bases with no gene match: 8. The CDR3 contains 15 residues. The CDR3 nucleotides are TGTGCCAGCAGTTCCCGGGACAGGGGGTTCAGTGAGCAGTTCTTC. This encodes CASSSRDRGFSEQFF.

This clonotype was detected a few times. One junction end does not reproduce the germline sequence, and a read error may be involved. The chain combines TRBV27 with TRBJ2-6; D might be TRBD1 (5 bases). The CDR3 is 15 amino acids. In germline, CDR1 is MNHEY, CDR2 SMNVEV (reference sequence). CDR3 in amino acids: CASSSRGSGAYVQYF. Here the CDR3 DNA reads TGTGCCAGCAGTTCAAGGGGCTCTGGGGCCTACGTGCAGTATTTC.

This clonotype was found a few times. A much larger clonotype is one base distant, so this may be a read error. The V and J genes are TRBV7-2 and TRBJ2-5, with TRBD1 matching 8 bases. Germline CDR1 and CDR2: SGHTA and FQGNSA. There are 15 residues in the CDR3. J lost 11 bases, V lost 5 bases, and 16 bases had no gene match. The CDR3 reads CASSPGTGGYNEQYF. The CDR3 DNA reads TGTGCCAGCAGCCCCGGGACAGGAGGCTACAATGAGCAGTACTTC.